The 2 T cell receptor beta chains given below trace back to one sample, sequenced in a study of T cell responses to AZD1222 COVID-19 vaccine. The table came from immunoSEQ multiplex PCR; TCRdb's copy has only in-frame clones and leaves some out. The data show 80,000 or so clones, 92% seen once. Sample: peripheral blood, taken 28 days after the second AZD1222 dose. The receptors here all came from an adult who received the AZD1222 COVID-19 vaccine.

The J gene is TRBJ2-3, the V gene TRBV28, with 7 bases lining up with TRBD2. Germline CDR1 MDHEN, CDR2 SYDVKM. Germline trimming cut 3 bases from V and 2 bases from J; bases unmatched to any gene: 8. This CDR3 region has 16 residues. The CDR3 loop is CASSFPGGRNTDTQYF. In DNA form, the CDR3 reads TGTGCCAGCAGTTTCCCGGGGGGAAGGAACACAGATACGCAGTATTTT.

The gene calls are TRBV25-1 and TRBJ1-1; 9 bases fit TRBD1. After removal of 6 bases from V and 1 base from J, the junction contained 6 bases not matched to a gene. Germline CDR1 MGHDK, CDR2 SYGVNS. The CDR3 contains 15 residues. CDR3 nucleotides: TGTGCCAGCAGAACAGGGGGCGCCGGGAACACTGAAGCTTTCTTT. Translating it yields CASRTGGAGNTEAFF.